What follows are 15 T cell receptor beta chains derived from one specimen sequenced in a study of radiotherapy plus CTLA-4 blockade in lung cancer. Sequencing used immunoSEQ multiplex PCR; TCRdb keeps in-frame clones, though not all of them. The sample lists over 60,000 clones; over 75% were seen once. The material was peripheral blood, obtained from a patient treated with radiotherapy plus ipilimumab. The receptors come from a human donor with non-small cell lung cancer that progressed on radiotherapy plus ipilimumab.

The DNA for the CDR3 is TGTGCCAGCAGTGAACAGGATGGCAATCAGCCCCAGCATTTT. Amino acids: CASSEQDGNQPQHF. The rearrangement links TRBV6-1 to TRBJ1-5; no clear D. Trimming took off 2 bases at V and 2 bases at J, with 7 bases between the two ends. Germline CDR1 reads MNHNS; CDR2 reads SASEGT. The length of the CDR3 is 14 residues.

This chain uses TRBV6-5 with TRBJ2-7; 10 nucleotides agree with TRBD2. Germline V CDR1 and CDR2: MNHEY, SVGAGI. The trim removed 0 bases at V and 1 base at J, leaving 0 bases unmatched. The CDR3 sequence is 15 residues long. The CDR3 region has the DNA TGTGCCAGCAGTTACTCTAGCGGGGGGTCCTACGAGCAGTACTTC. Its protein product is CASSYSSGGSYEQYF.

V usage is TRBV27 and J usage is TRBJ2-6; D may be TRBD2 (7 bases). CDR3 length equals 18 residues. Germline CDR1 is MNHEY and CDR2 is SMNVEV (reference sequence). With 8 bases removed from V and 1 base from J, the gap between germline ends came to 21 bases. CDR3 in amino acids: CASRRGASPGSGANVLTF. In nucleotides, the CDR3 is TGTGCCAGCCGACGGGGGGCGAGTCCTGGATCTGGGGCCAACGTCCTGACTTTC.

The rearrangement uses TRBV4-1 and TRBJ2-2; 13 bases line up with TRBD2. CDR1 is MGHRA and CDR2 is YSYEKL in the germline V gene. CDR3 length: 19 residues. Trimming at V came to 1 base and at J to 5 bases, leaving 10 bases not matched to a gene. CDR3 region: CASSQGPGLAGPETGELFF. CDR3 nucleotides: TGCGCCAGCAGCCAAGGCCCGGGACTAGCGGGACCGGAGACCGGGGAGCTGTTTTTT.

The chain employs TRBV4-1 and TRBJ1-3; TRBD1 matches at 7 bases. The germline gives CDR1 MGHRA, CDR2 YSYEKL. With 4 bases clipped from V and 0 bases from J, the junction kept 6 bases outside the gene matches. The CDR3 extends over 16 amino acids. CDR3 sequence: CASSLGQAVSGNTIYF. CDR3 bases: TGCGCCAGCAGCCTCGGACAGGCTGTCTCTGGAAACACCATATATTTT.

The genes are TRBV13 and TRBJ2-7; 9 nucleotides match TRBD1. Germline trimming cut 4 bases from V and 3 bases from J; bases unmatched to any gene: 7. CDR1 is PRHDT and CDR2 is FYEKMQ in the germline V gene (reference sequence). The CDR3 sequence is 15 residues long. This CDR3 reads CASSSRDRANYEQYF. The CDR3 DNA follows: TGTGCCAGCAGCTCCCGGGACAGGGCGAACTACGAGCAGTACTTC.

The rearrangement joins TRBV5-1 to TRBJ1-2; D may be TRBD1 (5 bases). Between the trimmed V and J ends, which lost 4 bases and 0 bases, there was a span of 10 bases. CDR1 and CDR2 from the germline V gene are SGHRS and YFSETQ. The length of the CDR3 is 14 residues. The CDR3 DNA follows: TGCGCCAGCAGCCCCGGGGCCGCTAACTATGGCTACACCTTC. Encoded protein: CASSPGAANYGYTF. The complete variable domain, with remaining parts taken from reference TRBV5-1 and TRBJ1-2, reads KAGVTQTPRYLIKTRGQQVTLSCSPISGHRSVSWYQQTPGQGLQFLFEYFSETQRNKGNFPGRFSGRQFSNSRSEMNVSTLELGDSALYLCASSPGAANYGYTFGSGTRLTVV.

DNA of the CDR3: TGTGCTAGTGGTTTGGTACTAGGGCGGGAGCCGTACGAGCAGTACTTC. Amino acid sequence: CASGLVLGREPYEQYF. V usage is TRBV12-5 and J usage is TRBJ2-7; 7 nucleotides agree with TRBD2. Germline V lookup: CDR1 LGHNT, CDR2 FRNRAP. V lost 0 bases and J lost 4; bases outside the gene matches: 9. The CDR3 totals 16 residues.

The chain has TRBV2 and TRBJ2-7; D may be TRBD2 (6 bases). The V and J ends lost 8 bases and 2 bases respectively, with 13 bases between them. Germline V gene data show CDR1 as SNHLY and CDR2 as FYNNEI. The length of the CDR3 is 13 residues. The CDR3 is CASGLIAAYEQYF. As DNA, the CDR3 is TGTGCCAGCGGTCTGATAGCGGCCTACGAGCAGTACTTC.

CDR3 amino acids: CASSLGSGYEQYV. As DNA, the CDR3 is TGCGCCAGCAGCCTCGGGTCCGGGTACGAGCAGTACGTC. The chain has TRBV4-1 and TRBJ2-7; D not certain. Germline values: CDR1 MGHRA, CDR2 YSYEKL. The CDR3 covers 13 residues. V gave up 4 bases and J gave up 4 bases, with 11 bases separating them.

The chain links TRBV5-5 to TRBJ1-2; 9 positions match TRBD1. The CDR3 contains 14 residues. Germline V CDR1 and CDR2: SGHKS, YYEKEE (reference sequence). The V segment lost 3 bases and the J segment 7 bases; nucleotides outside the gene matches: 7. CDR3 in amino acids: CASSSGQGLGGYTF. The CDR3 bases are TGTGCCAGCAGCTCGGGACAGGGATTGGGTGGCTACACCTTC.

The chain recombines TRBV7-2 with TRBJ1-5; 7 bases are a match to TRBD1. The CDR3 is made up of 14 amino acids. J lost 1 base, V lost 4 bases, and 1 base had no gene match. Germline-derived CDR1 and CDR2 are SGHTA and FQGNSA. This CDR3 is CASSSGQSNQPQHF. For the CDR3, the DNA is TGTGCCAGCAGCTCGGGACAGAGCAATCAGCCCCAGCATTTT.

The V gene is TRBV27, the J gene TRBJ2-7, with 10 positions matching TRBD2. Germline CDR1 MNHEY, CDR2 SMNVEV (reference sequence). Trimming took 5 bases from V and 3 from J; bases not matched to a gene: 4. The CDR3 has 14 amino acids. In DNA form, the CDR3 reads TGTGCCAGCAGTCTTAGCGGGAGGTTCTACGAGCAGTACTTC. Translating it yields CASSLSGRFYEQYF.

This chain joins TRBV6-6 and TRBJ2-7; 7 positions match TRBD2. The CDR3 contains 15 residues. Unmatched junction bases numbered 14, after V lost 5 bases and J lost 7 bases. The germline CDR1 and CDR2 sequences are MNHNY and SVGAGI (reference sequence). For the CDR3, the DNA is TGTGCCAGCAGTCCGTCTTTGGGTAGCGGGTGGGAGCAGTACGTC. Its translation: CASSPSLGSGWEQYV.

This clone was counted between two and nine times. This sequence joins TRBV4-1 and TRBJ2-7, with unresolved D. Trimming cost V 0 bases and J 7 bases, with 19 bases left between them. The CDR3 is made up of 16 amino acids. Germline CDR1 reads MGHRA; CDR2 reads YSYEKL. CDR3 bases: TGCGCCAGCAGCCAAGAGTCCGGGTCTCCCACCGAGGAGCAGTACTTC. Protein sequence: CASSQESGSPTEEQYF.